The next 29 T cell receptor beta chains were all read from a single sample in a study of CD8 T cells in ankylosing spondylitis (TCRdb year 2017). The library came from 5' RACE. Sequencing was carried out with an Illumina HiSeq 2500. TCRdb reworked the public reads: Q25 trimming with fastp, MiXCR clone assembly, productive beta chains retained. Rows matching on CDR3 protein sequence are summarized as one entry with the most common DNA and genes. The sample includes 150,000 to 200,000 distinct CDR3 sequences, with 9.8% observed a single time. The biggest ten clones account for over 12% of the sample. The source material was blood, either unsorted or a sorted T cell fraction (not recorded which). The receptors come from a female donor with ankylosing spondylitis or in good health (not recorded which).

This clonotype was seen many times. J is TRBJ2-1 and V is TRBV6-5, with TRBD2 as a possible D gene (6 bases). Per germline, CDR1 MNHEY and CDR2 SVGAGI. The CDR3 has 16 residues. V was trimmed by 0 bases and J by 5 bases, leaving 14 bases between them. The CDR3 loop reads CASSYSRRLVDNEQFF. DNA for the CDR3: TGTGCCAGCAGTTACTCGAGGAGACTAGTAGACAATGAGCAGTTCTTC.

The table lists this clonotype with a few counts. J is TRBJ2-2 and V is TRBV4-3; D is ambiguous. This CDR3 has 17 residues. V gave up 0 bases and J gave up 4 bases, with 15 bases separating them. Germline loops: CDR1 LGHNA, CDR2 YSLEER. CDR3 residues: CASSQDWVVPGTGELFF. The CDR3 DNA is TGCGCCAGCAGCCAAGATTGGGTAGTCCCCGGCACCGGGGAGCTGTTTTTT.

CDR3 sequence: CALEVPNTGELFF. The CDR3 coding sequence is TGTGCCCTGGAAGTACCGAACACCGGGGAGCTGTTTTTT. The V call is TRBV6-2 or TRBV6-3, the J call TRBJ2-2; D ambiguous. Germline assignment: CDR1 MNHEY and CDR2 SVGEGT. The CDR3 runs 13 residues. Trimming left V 11 bases short and J 0 bases short, with 10 bases between.

The sample holds one count of this clonotype. The chain employs TRBV25-1 and TRBJ2-7; unclear D gene. The CDR3 loop spans 17 amino acids. Trimming removed 0 bases from V and 1 base from J, with 16 bases in between. The germline gives CDR1 MGHDK, CDR2 SYGVNS. The CDR3 DNA reads TGTGCCAGCAGTGAATATTCCCACAGAGCCAAATCCTACGAGCAGTACTTC. Translation: CASSEYSHRAKSYEQYF.

V and J are TRBV7-9 and TRBJ2-5; 7 nucleotides align to TRBD1. With 5 bases clipped from V and 3 bases from J, the junction kept 6 bases outside the gene matches. The V gene's germline CDR1 is SEHNR and CDR2 FQNEAQ (reference sequence). The CDR3 is 14 amino acids. CDR3 in amino acids: CASSRPGTEETQYF. CDR3 sequence (DNA): TGTGCCAGCAGCCGCCCAGGGACAGAAGAGACCCAGTACTTC.

The chain combines TRBV28 with TRBJ1-2, with a possible D match to TRBD1 (5 bases). CDR3 length: 13 amino acids. V lost 2 bases to trimming and J lost 3 bases, with 7 bases between them. The germline gives CDR1 MDHEN, CDR2 SYDVKM. For the CDR3, the DNA is TGTGCCAGCAGTTTACTAGGGGACTATGGCTACACCTTC. This translates into CASSLLGDYGYTF.

This clonotype has at least ten counts. The J gene is TRBJ2-3, the V gene TRBV12-3 or TRBV12-4; 8 bases fit TRBD2. V was clipped by 3 bases and J by 0 bases; unmatched bases: 2. The CDR3 covers 15 residues. The CDR3 protein is CASSFSGVSTDTQYF. DNA for the CDR3: TGTGCCAGCAGTTTTAGCGGGGTTAGCACAGATACGCAGTATTTT.

This clonotype was picked up many times. V gene TRBV5-1 combines with J gene TRBJ2-7; D is unresolved. V lost 0 bases, J lost 3 bases, and 7 bases lay in between. The CDR3 extends over 13 amino acids. The germline V gene has CDR1 SGHRS and CDR2 YFSETQ. The CDR3 region has the DNA TGCGCCAGCAGCTTGGGAGTCAGCTACGAGCAGTACTTC. It yields the protein CASSLGVSYEQYF.

This clonotype was counted at least ten times. The V gene is TRBV6-5, the J gene TRBJ2-3; D call uncertain. The CDR3 sequence is 13 residues long. With 0 bases removed from V and 6 bases from J, the gap between germline ends came to 7 bases. Germline V lookup: CDR1 MNHEY, CDR2 SVGAGI. The CDR3 reads CASSYSDGDTQYF. The CDR3 nucleotides read TGTGCCAGCAGTTACTCGGACGGGGATACGCAGTATTTT.

This clonotype was observed a handful of times. This chain connects TRBV6-1 to TRBJ2-3; the match to TRBD2 covers 9 bases. The CDR3 is made up of 15 amino acids. V lost 5 bases, J lost 2 bases, and 5 bases stayed unmatched. Germline V CDR1 and CDR2: MNHNS, SASEGT. The CDR3 region is CASSTRLADTDTQYF. The CDR3 bases are TGTGCCAGCAGTACCAGACTAGCGGACACAGATACGCAGTATTTT.

The table lists this clonotype with a few counts. Germline and junction disagree at one end, which may indicate a read error. The genes are TRBV3-1 and TRBJ2-7, with 8 positions matching TRBD1. CDR3 length: 15 amino acids. Germline V gene lookup returns CDR1 LGHDT and CDR2 YNNKEL (reference sequence). For the CDR3, the DNA is TGTGCCAGCAGCCAAGATAGGACAGGGTTTTACGGGCAGTACTTC. Its translation: CASSQDRTGFYGQYF.

There are a few counts of this clonotype. V usage is TRBV7-9 and J usage is TRBJ2-1; 16 bases line up with TRBD2. CDR1 is SEHNR, CDR2 FQNEAQ, per germline (reference sequence). This CDR3 has 17 amino acids. With 5 bases clipped from V and 9 bases from J, the junction kept 10 bases outside the gene matches. CDR3 sequence reads: CASSPGTSGRARGEQFF. CDR3 nucleotide sequence: TGTGCCAGCAGCCCGGGGACTAGCGGGAGGGCTCGAGGTGAGCAGTTCTTC.

This clonotype was recorded a few times. The chain recombines TRBV27 with TRBJ1-2; a possible D gene is TRBD1 (5 bases). Germline V gene sequence: CDR1 MNHEY, CDR2 SMNVEV (reference sequence). CDR3 length equals 14 residues. The ends were cut back, 8 bases at V and 3 bases at J, with 16 bases in the middle. The CDR3 sequence: CASSPGRDYYGYTF. In DNA form, the CDR3 reads TGTGCCAGCTCACCGGGGCGCGATTACTATGGCTACACCTTC.

The chain carries TRBV15 and TRBJ2-5; weak D call: TRBD2 (6 bases). This CDR3 contains 13 residues. Germline values: CDR1 LNHNV, CDR2 YYDKDF (reference sequence). V was clipped by 5 bases and J by 4 bases, with 11 bases between them. In DNA form, the CDR3 reads TGTGCCACCAGCCCCCCAGCGGGAGAGACCCAGTACTTC. This encodes CATSPPAGETQYF.

The V call is TRBV2, the J call TRBJ1-2; D not resolved. Trimming stripped 6 bases from V and 2 bases from J, with 13 bases between. There are 14 residues in the CDR3. The germline V gene has CDR1 SNHLY and CDR2 FYNNEI. The CDR3 region has the DNA TGTGCCAGCAGGCCACTCTCGGACAACTATGGCTACACCTTC. Its translation: CASRPLSDNYGYTF.

This chain links TRBV15 with TRBJ2-7; TRBD1 matches 10 bases. The CDR3 length is 17 residues. CDR1 and CDR2 (germline): LNHNV, YYDKDF (reference sequence). The V and J ends lost 1 base and 4 bases, in that order; junction bases with no gene match: 10. The CDR3 loop is CATSRGFRDRGEYEQYF. DNA of the CDR3: TGTGCCACCAGCAGAGGGTTCAGGGACAGGGGAGAGTACGAGCAGTACTTC.

The table lists this clonotype with many counts. The rearrangement links TRBV4-3 to TRBJ2-3; TRBD2 matches at 9 bases. Germline CDR1 reads LGHNA; CDR2 reads YSLEER. V shed 1 base, J shed 6 bases, and the junction held 2 bases outside the gene matches. There are 14 residues in the CDR3. In DNA, the CDR3 is TGCGCCAGCAGCCAAGGTACTAGCGGGGATACGCAGTATTTT. Its protein is CASSQGTSGDTQYF.

This clonotype has at least ten counts. The rearrangement joins TRBV6-4 to TRBJ2-2; D is perhaps TRBD1 (6 bases). CDR1 and CDR2 (germline): MRHNA, SNTAGT. Trimming cost V 4 bases and J 3 bases, with 12 bases left between them. The CDR3 totals 15 residues. The CDR3 DNA sequence: TGTGCCAGCAGTGTACGGACAGTGCACACCGGGGAGCTGTTTTTT. It encodes CASSVRTVHTGELFF.

This chain connects TRBV24-1 to TRBJ2-1; D uncertain. Germline-derived CDR1 and CDR2 are KGHDR and SFDVKD. The CDR3 totals 15 residues. V was cut by 3 bases and J by 6 bases, with 14 bases left in between. Here the CDR3 reads CATSDGEYPGNEQFF. CDR3 coding DNA: TGTGCCACCAGTGATGGGGAATATCCCGGCAATGAGCAGTTCTTC.

There are a few counts of this clonotype. The CDR3 is CASSLSGTLYNEQFF. CDR3 bases: TGTGCCAGCAGCTTAAGCGGGACACTCTACAATGAGCAGTTCTTC. The chain combines TRBV7-9 with TRBJ2-1; possibly TRBD2 for D (7 bases). V was trimmed by 2 bases and J by 3 bases, leaving 11 bases between them. The CDR3 covers 15 residues. Per germline, CDR1 SEHNR and CDR2 FQNEAQ (reference sequence). Full variable domain (rest looked up from reference TRBV7-9 and TRBJ2-1): DTGVSQNPRHKITKRGQNVTFRCDPISEHNRLYWYRQTLGQGPEFLTYFQNEAQLEKSRLLSDRFSAERPKGSFSTLEIQRTEQGDSAMYLCASSLSGTLYNEQFFGPGTRLTVL.

The chain couples TRBV20-1 to TRBJ1-2; D remains ambiguous. This CDR3 has 11 amino acids. CDR1 DFQATT and CDR2 SNEGSKA come from the germline V gene (reference sequence). Deletions cut 6 bases from V and 4 bases from J, with 9 bases between. In DNA form, the CDR3 reads TGCAGTGCCCCCGGGAGCTATGGCTACACCTTC. Its protein is CSAPGSYGYTF.

This clonotype has just a few counts. The chain recombines TRBV4-3 with TRBJ2-7; 7 bases agree with TRBD2. The germline gives CDR1 LGHNA, CDR2 YSLEER. The trim removed 4 bases at V and 7 bases at J, leaving 7 bases unmatched. This CDR3 is 13 amino acids long. The CDR3 loop reads CASSLGEGREQYF. In nucleotides, the CDR3 is TGCGCCAGCAGCCTAGGGGAGGGTCGGGAGCAGTACTTC.

This clonotype appeared a few times. The V call is TRBV6-5, the J call TRBJ1-5; possible D gene TRBD1, 5 bases. Germline V lookup: CDR1 MNHEY, CDR2 SVGAGI. The CDR3 sequence is 14 residues long. Trimming stripped 4 bases from V and 5 bases from J, with 12 bases between. CDR3 protein: CASSSIDRDQPQHF. The CDR3 coding sequence is TGTGCCAGCAGTTCCATAGACAGAGATCAGCCCCAGCATTTT.

This clonotype was detected ten times or more. This rearrangement joins TRBV11-2 to TRBJ1-2; unclear D gene. This CDR3 region has 14 residues. V lost 5 bases and J 5 bases, leaving 15 bases between the germline ends. CDR1 SGHAT and CDR2 FQNNGV come from the germline V gene. The CDR3 here is CASSATLGAYGYTF. The CDR3 DNA reads as TGTGCCAGCAGCGCGACGCTGGGAGCTTATGGCTACACCTTC.

This clonotype was observed many times. The chain employs TRBV14 and TRBJ1-2; D might be TRBD1 (5 bases). Trimming removed 2 bases from V and 8 bases from J, with 12 bases in between. This CDR3 is 13 amino acids long. Germline CDR1 reads SGHDN; CDR2 reads FVKESK. The CDR3 sequence: CASSQYLREGYTF. CDR3 sequence (DNA): TGTGCCAGCAGCCAATACCTCAGGGAAGGCTACACCTTC.

This clonotype was recorded many times. The rearrangement joins TRBV9 to TRBJ2-1, with 7 bases fitting TRBD1. CDR1 and CDR2 from the germline V gene are SGDLS and YYNGEE. CDR3 length: 16 residues. V lost 0 bases, J lost 7 bases, and 10 bases stayed unmatched. The CDR3 bases are TGTGCCAGCAGCGTAGATAGGGCAGGGGGAAGGAATGAGCAGTTCTTC. Protein product: CASSVDRAGGRNEQFF.

CDR3 in amino acids: CASSPDYWDEQFF. The CDR3 bases are TGTGCCAGCAGTCCGGACTACTGGGATGAGCAGTTCTTC. The chain combines TRBV25-1 with TRBJ2-1, with a possible D match to TRBD2 (6 bases). Trimming stripped 5 bases from V and 8 bases from J, with 13 bases between. This CDR3 region has 13 residues. Germline CDR1 and CDR2: MGHDK and SYGVNS.

At least ten counts were recorded for this clonotype. The chain uses TRBV12-3 or TRBV12-4 and TRBJ1-2, with 8 nucleotides matching TRBD1. This CDR3 region has 17 residues. Trimming cost V 3 bases and J 3 bases; bases outside gene matches: 12. CDR3 coding DNA: TGTGCCAGCAGTTTCTTCCCCTTGGACAGGGAGGACTATGGCTACACCTTC. It translates to CASSFFPLDREDYGYTF.

Many counts were recorded for this clonotype. V usage is TRBV12-3 or TRBV12-4 and J usage is TRBJ1-5; D unclear. V was shortened by 4 bases and J by 0 bases, with 7 bases between the two germline ends. The CDR3 totals 14 residues. CDR3 bases: TGTGCCAGCAGTTCCGAGAATAGCAATCAGCCCCAGCATTTT. As protein: CASSSENSNQPQHF.